The T cell receptor beta chain under discussion was sequenced for a study of blood T cell repertoires in COVID-19. Per the germline V gene, CDR1 is SGHAT and CDR2 is FQNNGV. The length of the CDR3 is 16 residues. The V and J ends lost 5 bases and 3 bases, in that order; junction bases with no gene match: 13. Profiled with immunoSEQ multiplex PCR; TCRdb holds only in-frame clones, not every one. The sample includes fewer than 350,000 clones, around nine tenths seen only once; the top ten take roughly 6.8%. This receptor was obtained from a woman aged 25 to 39 with COVID-19, enrolled during active disease. The chain links TRBV11-2 to TRBJ2-7; 7 positions agree with TRBD1. Input material: peripheral blood. The CDR3 DNA follows: TGTGCCAGCAGCCCCAAGACAGGGAGCTTTGGCTACGAGCAGTACTTC. It translates to CASSPKTGSFGYEQYF.